Given below is one TCR beta chain in context. Its specificity is unknown. The data derive from a study of T cells in localized non-small cell lung cancer. Study conclusions and caveats: When the top 100 tumor clones were examined, a median approximately 59 of them also appeared in the adjacent lung, which was paired and uninvolved. The highest T cell clonality was in uninvolved adjacent lung, above tumor. Longer overall survival associated with higher blood T cell density; shorter survival with higher adjacent-lung clonality. Analysis by sequencing included only one tumor region, so heterogeneity remains possible.

The junction had 4 bases not matched to a gene; V was cut back by 1 base and J by 4 bases. Germline-derived CDR1 and CDR2 are SGHRS and YFSETQ. CDR3 length equals 15 residues. Sequencing was performed with immunoSEQ multiplex PCR; in TCRdb, only in-frame clones are kept and a portion is missing. The repertoire holds under 50,000 clones, around 86% seen once, with 17% in the top ten. This specimen consisted of peripheral blood mononuclear cells, obtained before any cancer treatment. This chain connects TRBV5-1 to TRBJ2-1, with 8 bases matching TRBD2. This receptor was obtained from a man between 35 and 75 years old with stage III lung adenocarcinoma. CDR3 DNA: TGCGCCAGCAGCTTGACCGGGACTAGATACAATGAGCAGTTCTTC. Residues: CASSLTGTRYNEQFF.